One sample yielded the 17 T cell receptor beta chains listed below, sequenced in a study of T-cell reconstitution after alpha-beta-depleted transplantation in children. Unique molecular identifiers featured in how the TCRbeta library was prepared. TCRdb itself ran the PCR reads through MiXCR, one entry per CDR3 protein. The sample contains approximately 170,000 distinct CDR3 sequences, around 10% of which appear only once. The sequencing used PBMCs, collected before TCRalphabeta/CD19-depleted stem cell transplant. Receptors originate from a boy between 2 and 10 years old with acute myeloid leukemia, due to receive a stem cell transplant.

The sample holds many counts of this clonotype. The chain employs TRBV28 and TRBJ2-3; 12 bases align to TRBD2. The length of the CDR3 is 15 residues. CDR1 and CDR2 (germline): MDHEN, SYDVKM. Trimming cost V 3 bases and J 5 bases; bases outside gene matches: 3. The CDR3, as DNA: TGTGCCAGCAGTTTGCCGGGACTAGCGGGAGATACGCAGTATTTT. Amino acids: CASSLPGLAGDTQYF.

This clonotype was found many times. CDR3 nucleotide sequence: TGCGCCAGCAGCCCGTTCGGGACATTTGGCAACTATGGCTACACCTTC. Translated: CASSPFGTFGNYGYTF. V is TRBV5-1 and J is TRBJ1-2; weak D call: TRBD1 (6 bases). Germline loops: CDR1 SGHRS, CDR2 YFSETQ. Trimming removed 4 bases from V and 2 bases from J, with 18 bases in between. This CDR3 is 16 amino acids long.

This clonotype has a count of ten or more. The chain has TRBV29-1 and TRBJ1-2; 7 bases map to TRBD1. The V gene end was trimmed by 3 bases and the J gene end by 1 base; junction bases not matched to a gene: 5. CDR3 length: 14 residues. Germline V lookup: CDR1 SQVTM, CDR2 ANQGSEA. CDR3 DNA sequence: TGCAGCGTTGACCAGGGACAGTTTAACTATGGCTACACCTTC. As protein: CSVDQGQFNYGYTF.

This clonotype has ten or more counts. This rearrangement joins TRBV5-1 to TRBJ1-1; D gene uncertain. Germline loops: CDR1 SGHRS, CDR2 YFSETQ. V was pared by 0 bases and J by 1 base, with 7 bases between. This CDR3 region has 14 residues. The CDR3 spells CASSLEMGNTEAFF. The CDR3 DNA follows: TGCGCCAGCAGCTTGGAGATGGGGAACACTGAAGCTTTCTTT.

The chain couples TRBV30 to TRBJ2-2; D gene ambiguous. This CDR3 region has 14 residues. Germline assignment: CDR1 GTSNPN and CDR2 SVGIG (reference sequence). Trimming cost V 0 bases and J 1 base, with 6 bases left between them. The CDR3 protein is CAWSVDLNTGELFF. The CDR3 DNA reads as TGTGCCTGGAGTGTAGACCTGAACACCGGGGAGCTGTTTTTT. The full variable domain, completed using reference TRBV30 and TRBJ2-2, is SQTIHQWPATLVQPVGSPLSLECTVEGTSNPNLYWYRQAAGRGLQLLFYSVGIGQISSEVPQNLSASRPQDRQFILSSKKLLLSDSGFYLCAWSVDLNTGELFFGEGSRLTVL.

This clonotype was seen at least ten times. The CDR3 DNA sequence: TGCAGTGCTAGAGATCCTGGGGCCTCCTACAATGAGCAGTTCTTC. This encodes CSARDPGASYNEQFF. The V gene is TRBV20-1, the J gene TRBJ2-1, with D perhaps TRBD1 (5 bases). Trimming took off 0 bases at V and 0 bases at J, with 9 bases between the two ends. CDR1 is DFQATT and CDR2 is SNEGSKA in the germline V gene (reference sequence). The CDR3 spans 15 residues.

In its sample, this clonotype was seen many times. The rearrangement links TRBV20-1 to TRBJ1-1; D perhaps matches TRBD1 (5 bases). The CDR3 has 14 residues. Germline V gives CDR1 DFQATT, CDR2 SNEGSKA (reference sequence). Between the trimmed V and J ends, which lost 4 bases and 6 bases, there was a span of 18 bases. CDR3 sequence (DNA): TGCAGTGCTATCCCGGGCAGGGCATCCCCTGAAGCTTTCTTT. Protein product: CSAIPGRASPEAFF.

This clonotype was seen at least ten times. The gene calls are TRBV13 and TRBJ2-1; 10 bases are a match to TRBD2. This CDR3 is 20 amino acids long. V shed 5 bases and J 6 bases; nucleotides not matched to a gene: 22. Per the germline V gene, CDR1 is PRHDT and CDR2 is FYEKMQ (reference sequence). The DNA of the CDR3 is TGTGCCAGCAGCCCCTATGTTACTAGCGGGGCCAAAGAGATTTCCAATGAGCAGTTCTTC. Protein: CASSPYVTSGAKEISNEQFF.

This clonotype was observed many times. This chain connects TRBV7-3 to TRBJ2-4; D unclear. CDR3 size: 15 residues. CDR1 is SGHTA and CDR2 is FQGTGA in the germline V gene. The ends were cut back, 8 bases at V and 9 bases at J, with 23 bases in the middle. DNA for the CDR3: TGTGCCAGCCCCCGAGTGTTTGGGGTCTCGGGCATTCAGTACTTC. This sequence encodes CASPRVFGVSGIQYF.

This clonotype has at least ten counts. The rearrangement uses TRBV10-3 and TRBJ2-3; 8 nucleotides agree with TRBD2. CDR3 length: 18 residues. Germline V gene sequence: CDR1 ENHRY, CDR2 SYGVKD. J gave up 0 bases and V 5 bases, and 13 bases lay outside the gene matches. The CDR3 loop is CAISSHRRAGVSTDTQYF. CDR3 DNA: TGTGCCATCAGTTCACATAGACGAGCGGGAGTGAGCACAGATACGCAGTATTTT.

This clonotype has at least ten counts. DNA of the CDR3: TGCGCCAGCAGACCCGCCCTCGGGGCCAACGTCCTGACTTTC. This translates into CASRPALGANVLTF. V gene TRBV5-1 combines with J gene TRBJ2-6; D remains ambiguous. Per the germline V gene, CDR1 is SGHRS and CDR2 is YFSETQ. Trimming shortened V by 5 bases and J by 4 bases, and 10 bases separated the two germline ends. The CDR3 loop spans 14 amino acids.

The table lists this clonotype with many counts. The J gene is TRBJ2-7, the V gene TRBV5-8; 7 bases are shared with TRBD1. CDR3 length: 15 residues. With V trimmed by 2 bases and J by 3 bases, 8 bases remained unmatched. Germline CDR1 SGHTS, CDR2 YDEGEE. The CDR3 sequence is CASSLQGQLDYEQYV. The DNA for the CDR3 is TGTGCCAGCAGCTTACAGGGGCAACTTGACTACGAGCAGTACGTC.

This clonotype was recorded many times. The CDR3 coding sequence is TGCGCCAGCAGCTCCCAGGGGGCATCTGGAAACACCATATATTTT. This gives the protein CASSSQGASGNTIYF. The chain has TRBV5-1 and TRBJ1-3; 8 positions match TRBD1. J was trimmed by 1 base and V by 3 bases; bases with no gene match: 3. CDR1 is SGHRS, CDR2 YFSETQ, per germline. The CDR3 is 15 amino acids.

This clonotype was seen a handful of times. This chain connects TRBV10-3 to TRBJ1-1; 8 bases line up with TRBD1. J gave up 4 bases and V 6 bases, and 4 bases lay outside the gene matches. Germline values: CDR1 ENHRY, CDR2 SYGVKD. The length of the CDR3 is 13 residues. As DNA, the CDR3 is TGTGCCATCAGCAACACAGGGGGCACTGAAGCTTTCTTT. It encodes CAISNTGGTEAFF.

This clonotype was counted ten times or more. The J gene is TRBJ2-1, the V gene TRBV7-8; D might be TRBD2 (6 bases). Germline-derived CDR1 and CDR2 are SGHVS and FQNEAQ. V was clipped by 6 bases and J by 0 bases, with 15 bases between them. This CDR3 region has 16 residues. The CDR3 nucleotides read TGTGCCAGCAGTCAACCCGACGGGAGCTCCTACAATGAGCAGTTCTTC. It specifies CASSQPDGSSYNEQFF.

At least ten counts were recorded for this clonotype. The chain uses TRBV20-1 and TRBJ1-5; 10 bases agree with TRBD1. Germline V gives CDR1 DFQATT, CDR2 SNEGSKA (reference sequence). V trimming: 6 bases; J trimming: 7 bases; junction bases outside the gene matches: 6. CDR3 length: 13 residues. The CDR3 nucleotides read TGCAGTGCAAGACAGGGGGCGGGGCAGCCCCAGCATTTT. Translating it yields CSARQGAGQPQHF.

This clonotype was picked up many times. The chain combines TRBV5-1 with TRBJ2-1; maybe TRBD2 (7 bases). The CDR3 is made up of 14 amino acids. Trimming pared 4 bases from V and 8 bases from J, leaving 16 bases between. CDR1 SGHRS and CDR2 YFSETQ come from the germline V gene. CDR3 nucleotide sequence: TGCGCCAGCAGCCGGGGGGCTAGCGAGGATGAGCAGTTCTTC. Translation gives CASSRGASEDEQFF.